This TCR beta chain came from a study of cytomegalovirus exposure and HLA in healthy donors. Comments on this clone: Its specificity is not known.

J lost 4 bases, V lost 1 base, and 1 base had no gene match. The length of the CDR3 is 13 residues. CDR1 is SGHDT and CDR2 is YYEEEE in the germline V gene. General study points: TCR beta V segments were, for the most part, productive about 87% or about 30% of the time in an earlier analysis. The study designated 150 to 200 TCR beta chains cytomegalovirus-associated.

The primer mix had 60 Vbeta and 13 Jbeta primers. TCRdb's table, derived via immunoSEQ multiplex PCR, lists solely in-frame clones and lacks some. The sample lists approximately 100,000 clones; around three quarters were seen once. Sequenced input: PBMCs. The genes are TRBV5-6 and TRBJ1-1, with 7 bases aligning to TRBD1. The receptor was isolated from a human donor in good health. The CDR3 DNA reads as TGTGCCAGCAGCTTGCCAGGGGGCACTGAAGCTTTCTTT. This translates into CASSLPGGTEAFF.